Sequencing of this T cell receptor (beta chain) was carried out in a study of HIV-infected patients and healthy controls. The CDR3 is 14 amino acids. From germline, CDR1 is DFQATT and CDR2 SNEGSKA (reference sequence). Trimming cost V 8 bases and J 7 bases; bases outside gene matches: 10. TCRdb analysed the 5' RACE reads with MiXCR anew, one entry per CDR3 protein. This table holds approximately 64,000 distinct CDR3 sequences, 15% to 20% found once. This receptor was taken from a human donor in good health. The sequencing sample was made of CD4+ T cells from blood. The J gene is TRBJ2-4, the V gene TRBV20-1; 11 bases map to TRBD1. The CDR3 bases are TGCAGTACAACCTCCGGGACAGGGGGGAACATTCAGTACTTC. This translates into CSTTSGTGGNIQYF.